The clone carrying this TCR beta chain was seen only once. These data originate in a study of tumor and adjacent non-tumor tissue in lung cancer. As for the study in general: Histology: about a dozen adenocarcinoma, a couple of squamous cell carcinoma, 1 small cell lung cancer.

The template was RNA from unsorted bulk tissue. A modified ARM-PCR protocol with three rounds of nested PCR amplified TCRbeta. TCRdb re-analysed the multiplex PCR reads in MiXCR, keeping a single row per CDR3 protein. The data contain fewer than 85,000 distinct CDR3 sequences, approximately 79% of them seen just once; the ten biggest clones take up 13%. Trimming stripped 4 bases from V and 3 bases from J, with 16 bases between. The CDR3 runs 16 residues. Germline V gene lookup returns CDR1 MNHNY and CDR2 SVGAGI (reference sequence). This clonotype originated in a woman aged 45 to 65 with non-small cell lung cancer. The V call is TRBV6-6, the J call TRBJ1-5, with D hard to call. Sequencing was performed on lung tumor tissue. The CDR3 nucleotides are TGTGCCAGCAGTTGCTGGGCAGGTGAGTTCAATCAGCCCCAGCATTTT. Its protein product is CASSCWAGEFNQPQHF.